The 7 T cell receptor beta chains in this list originate from one sample, sequenced in a study of blood T cell repertoires in COVID-19. Using immunoSEQ multiplex PCR, the repertoire was profiled, and TCRdb retains in-frame clones only, with some absent. Of 140,000 or so clones detected, about 87% appear once; the ten largest clones hold 8.5% to 9.5%. The material sequenced was peripheral blood. The receptors originated from a woman in her forties or fifties with active or convalescent COVID-19.

This chain joins TRBV3-1 (or the pseudogene TRBV3-2) and TRBJ2-1; 9 bases line up with TRBD2. The V and J ends lost 2 bases and 7 bases, in that order; junction bases with no gene match: 9. CDR3 size: 16 residues. Germline V lookup: CDR1 LGHDT, CDR2 YNNKEL (reference sequence). CDR3 sequence reads: CASSQLLRGGGNEQFF. The DNA for the CDR3 is TGTGCCAGCAGCCAACTATTGCGGGGGGGCGGAAATGAGCAGTTCTTC.

The rearrangement joins TRBV19 to TRBJ2-1; 10 bases are a match to TRBD2. Trimming removed 5 bases from V and 7 bases from J; junction bases left unmatched: 5. Germline loops: CDR1 LNHDA, CDR2 SQIVND (reference sequence). The CDR3 is made up of 14 amino acids. CDR3 bases: TGTGCCAGTAGTTCCCTAGCGGGAGTGAATGAGCAGTTCTTC. It is translated as CASSSLAGVNEQFF.

The chain is built from TRBV28 and TRBJ2-1, with 13 bases aligning to TRBD2. In germline, CDR1 is MDHEN, CDR2 SYDVKM. The CDR3 contains 14 residues. The V segment lost 10 bases and the J segment 7 bases; nucleotides outside the gene matches: 7. CDR3 protein: CATSLGLAGNEQFF. The CDR3 coding sequence is TGTGCCACAAGCCTGGGACTAGCGGGGAATGAGCAGTTCTTC.

Points on this clone: This CDR3 is also generated by other DNA sequences in the sample. The rearrangement uses TRBV19 and TRBJ2-5; TRBD1 matches at 11 bases. The trim removed 5 bases at V and 4 bases at J, leaving 3 bases unmatched. CDR1 is LNHDA, CDR2 SQIVND, per germline (reference sequence). This CDR3 is 14 amino acids long. This chain's CDR3 is CASSRTGGGETQYF. The CDR3 DNA sequence: TGTGCCAGTAGTCGGACAGGGGGCGGAGAGACCCAGTACTTC.

The chain uses TRBV27 and TRBJ1-6; D call uncertain. CDR3 size: 15 residues. Germline CDR1 reads MNHEY; CDR2 reads SMNVEV (reference sequence). Trimming left V 0 bases short and J 9 bases short, with 12 bases between. CDR3 DNA sequence: TGTGCCAGCAGTTTATCGAGGGCAGTGGGTTCACCCCTCCACTTT. This gives the protein CASSLSRAVGSPLHF.

The chain links TRBV4-1 to TRBJ2-7; D is perhaps TRBD1 (6 bases). Germline CDR1 MGHRA, CDR2 YSYEKL. V dropped 3 bases and J dropped 3 bases, with 21 bases sitting between them. CDR3 length: 17 residues. DNA for the CDR3: TGCGCCAGCAGCCAGCATCTCGCCCCAGGGGCTGGCTACGAGCAGTACTTC. Protein: CASSQHLAPGAGYEQYF.

This rearrangement joins TRBV12-3 or TRBV12-4 to TRBJ2-3; D gene ambiguous. The CDR3 totals 12 residues. Trimming pared 2 bases from V and 3 bases from J, leaving 3 bases between. CDR3 nucleotides: TGTGCCAGCAGTTTACAGACAGATACGCAGTATTTT. This gives the protein CASSLQTDTQYF.